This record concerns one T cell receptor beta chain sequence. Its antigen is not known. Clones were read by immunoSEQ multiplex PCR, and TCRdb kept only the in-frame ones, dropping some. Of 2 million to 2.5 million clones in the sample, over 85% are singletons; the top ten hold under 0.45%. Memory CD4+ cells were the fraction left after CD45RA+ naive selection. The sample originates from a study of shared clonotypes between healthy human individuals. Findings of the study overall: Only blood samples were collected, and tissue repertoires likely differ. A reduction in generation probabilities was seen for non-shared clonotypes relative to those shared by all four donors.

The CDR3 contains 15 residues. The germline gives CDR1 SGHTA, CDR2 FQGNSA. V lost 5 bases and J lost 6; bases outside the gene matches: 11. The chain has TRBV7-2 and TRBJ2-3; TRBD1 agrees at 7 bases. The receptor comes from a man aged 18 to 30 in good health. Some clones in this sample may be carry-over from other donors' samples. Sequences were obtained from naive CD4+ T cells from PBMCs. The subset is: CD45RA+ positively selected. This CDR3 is CASSPQRGRGDTQYF. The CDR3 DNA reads TGTGCCAGCAGCCCCCAAAGGGGGCGAGGGGATACGCAGTATTTT.